This entry lists 11 T cell receptor beta chains sequenced from one sample in a study of CD8+ T cells in alopecia areata. TCR sequencing used cDNA made by reverse transcription of extracted RNA. Repertoires were generated with immunoSEQ multiplex PCR, while TCRdb's copy carries only in-frame clones and drops some. This sample yields 100,000 to 150,000 clones, of which roughly three fifths are seen a single time; less than 5.5% belongs to the top ten. Sequenced here: CD4+ T cells sorted from blood, sampled at week 0. These receptors all come from a human donor with alopecia areata.

The J gene is TRBJ2-4, the V gene TRBV7-2, with no clear D. Trimming pared 1 base from V and 4 bases from J, leaving 14 bases between. Germline CDR1 reads SGHTA; CDR2 reads FQGNSA. CDR3 length: 16 amino acids. CDR3 DNA sequence: TGTGCCAGCAGCTTAGGCTTAGGCAGATTAAAAAACATTCAGTACTTC. It translates to CASSLGLGRLKNIQYF.

This chain connects TRBV7-9 to TRBJ2-5; D call uncertain. This CDR3 has 13 residues. The ends were cut back, 2 bases at V and 3 bases at J, with 7 bases in the middle. Germline CDR1 SEHNR, CDR2 FQNEAQ (reference sequence). CDR3 in amino acids: CASSLSRKETQYF. CDR3 sequence (DNA): TGTGCCAGCAGCTTAAGCCGTAAAGAGACCCAGTACTTC. The full variable domain, with the rest looked up from reference TRBV7-9 and TRBJ2-5, is DTGVSQNPRHKITKRGQNVTFRCDPISEHNRLYWYRQTLGQGPEFLTYFQNEAQLEKSRLLSDRFSAERPKGSFSTLEIQRTEQGDSAMYLCASSLSRKETQYFGPGTRLLVL.

The chain carries TRBV5-5 and TRBJ2-3; the D gene is possibly TRBD2 (5 bases). V gave up 0 bases and J gave up 1 base, with 9 bases separating them. This CDR3 spans 15 amino acids. In germline, CDR1 is SGHKS, CDR2 YYEKEE (reference sequence). The CDR3 nucleotides are TGTGCCAGCAGCTTGGCGGGATATCGCACAGATACGCAGTATTTT. Protein: CASSLAGYRTDTQYF.

V is TRBV6-5 and J is TRBJ2-4; TRBD2 might be the D (5 bases). Germline lookup yields CDR1 MNHEY and CDR2 SVGAGI. V lost 0 bases, J lost 1 base, and 10 bases lay in between. There are 16 residues in the CDR3. The CDR3 DNA is TGTGCCAGCAGTTACTCTGAGCGAGGGGCCAAAAACATTCAGTACTTC. It yields the protein CASSYSERGAKNIQYF.

This sequence joins TRBV7-2 and TRBJ2-3; D remains ambiguous. CDR1 and CDR2 (germline): SGHTA, FQGNSA. Trimming stripped 2 bases from V and 1 base from J, with 7 bases between. The CDR3 spans 14 residues. CDR3 region: CASSLSIRTDTQYF. Here the CDR3 DNA reads TGTGCCAGCAGCTTATCTATCCGCACAGATACGCAGTATTTT. The whole variable domain, filled in from reference TRBV7-2 and TRBJ2-3, reads GAGVSQSPSNKVTEKGKDVELRCDPISGHTALYWYRQSLGQGLEFLIYFQGNSAPDKSGLPSDRFSAERTGGSVSTLTIQRTQQEDSAVYLCASSLSIRTDTQYFGPGTRLTVL.

This sequence joins TRBV4-3 and TRBJ2-3, with D maybe TRBD1 (5 bases). This CDR3 region has 15 residues. V was trimmed by 3 bases and J by 4 bases, leaving 14 bases between them. CDR1 and CDR2 (germline): LGHNA, YSLEER. As DNA, the CDR3 is TGCGCCAGCAGCCATATCCAGGGTTTTCCAGATACGCAGTATTTT. Amino acids: CASSHIQGFPDTQYF.

This sequence joins TRBV7-2 and TRBJ2-5; 10 bases agree with TRBD1. V shed 5 bases and J 4 bases; nucleotides not matched to a gene: 7. CDR1 is SGHTA, CDR2 FQGNSA, per germline. The CDR3 spans 15 residues. CDR3 DNA sequence: TGTGCCAGCAGCCGGGCCCGGGACAGGGGAGAGACCCAGTACTTC. Residues: CASSRARDRGETQYF.

This chain connects TRBV18 to TRBJ2-6; D gene ambiguous. The CDR3 has 13 residues. CDR1 is KGHSH and CDR2 is LQKENI in the germline V gene. Trimming stripped 5 bases from V and 4 bases from J, with 6 bases between. In DNA form, the CDR3 reads TGTGCCAGCTCATTAGAGGGGGCCAACGTCCTGACTTTC. It translates to CASSLEGANVLTF. The whole variable domain, filled in from reference TRBV18 and TRBJ2-6, reads NAGVMQNPRHLVRRRGQEARLRCSPMKGHSHVYWYRQLPEEGLKFMVYLQKENIIDESGMPKERFSAEFPKEGPSILRIQQVVRGDSAAYFCASSLEGANVLTFGAGSRLTVL.

The gene calls are TRBV5-6 and TRBJ1-2, with 8 bases lining up with TRBD1. This CDR3 is built from 14 residues. The ends lost 5 bases at V and 5 bases at J; junction bases unmatched: 8. Germline CDR1 is SGHDT and CDR2 is YYEEEE. This chain's CDR3 is CASSRPGQAYGYTF. CDR3 DNA: TGTGCCAGCAGTCGGCCGGGACAGGCGTATGGCTACACCTTC. Full variable domain (remainder filled in from reference TRBV5-6 and TRBJ1-2): DAGVTQSPTHLIKTRGQQVTLRCSPKSGHDTVSWYQQALGQGPQFIFQYYEEEERQRGNFPDRFSGHQFPNYSSELNVNALLLGDSALYLCASSRPGQAYGYTFGSGTRLTVV.

V is TRBV6-5 and J is TRBJ2-1; 9 bases are a match to TRBD2. Trimming at V came to 5 bases and at J to 5 bases, leaving 4 bases not matched to a gene. Germline V lookup: CDR1 MNHEY, CDR2 SVGAGI. The length of the CDR3 is 14 residues. CDR3 in DNA: TGTGCCAGCAGTCGCGGGGGGGCCCACAATGAGCAGTTCTTC. This codes for CASSRGGAHNEQFF.

The CDR3 region is CASSEEKAALDNSPLHF. CDR3 nucleotides: TGTGCCAGCAGCGAAGAAAAGGCGGCGCTTGATAATTCACCCCTCCACTTT. The chain employs TRBV21-1 and TRBJ1-6. TRBV21-1 is flagged as a pseudogene. The CDR3 totals 17 residues.